This T cell receptor beta chain was found in a study of graft-versus-host responses after intestinal transplantation. About the study: Recipients received multivisceral, liver-intestinal, or isolated intestinal transplants.

The table came from immunoSEQ multiplex PCR; TCRdb's copy has only in-frame clones and leaves some out. Counted here are roughly 20,000 clones, 56% occurring once; the ten biggest clones make up about 0.94%. Responders labeled with CFSE (about 200,000) were plated with about 200,000 irradiated, violet-dye-labeled stimulators. At the end of the reaction, proliferating CFSE-low CD3+CD4+ and CD3+CD8+ responders were sorted. The material was alloreactive CD4+ T cells from a mixed lymphocyte reaction culture, obtained before intestinal transplant. Subset indicated: CFSE-low proliferating T cells sorted from approximately 6-day pre-transplant mixed lymphocyte reaction (GvH or HvG direction). This sequence originates from a human patient who received an intestinal transplant.

The DNA for the CDR3 is TGTGCCAGCAGCTCGGGACAGAGACTGAATCAGCCCCAGCATTTT. Encoded protein: CASSSGQRLNQPQHF. This chain links TRBV5-8 with TRBJ1-5; 7 positions agree with TRBD1. Germline CDR1 SGHTS, CDR2 YDEGEE. After removal of 3 bases from V and 4 bases from J, the junction contained 7 bases not matched to a gene. This CDR3 comprises 15 residues. Complete variable domain (other parts from reference TRBV5-8 and TRBJ1-5): EAGVTQSPTHLIKTRGQQATLRCSPISGHTSVYWYQQALGLGLQFLLWYDEGEERNRGNFPPRFSGRQFPNYSSELNVNALELEDSALYLCASSSGQRLNQPQHFGDGTRLSIL.